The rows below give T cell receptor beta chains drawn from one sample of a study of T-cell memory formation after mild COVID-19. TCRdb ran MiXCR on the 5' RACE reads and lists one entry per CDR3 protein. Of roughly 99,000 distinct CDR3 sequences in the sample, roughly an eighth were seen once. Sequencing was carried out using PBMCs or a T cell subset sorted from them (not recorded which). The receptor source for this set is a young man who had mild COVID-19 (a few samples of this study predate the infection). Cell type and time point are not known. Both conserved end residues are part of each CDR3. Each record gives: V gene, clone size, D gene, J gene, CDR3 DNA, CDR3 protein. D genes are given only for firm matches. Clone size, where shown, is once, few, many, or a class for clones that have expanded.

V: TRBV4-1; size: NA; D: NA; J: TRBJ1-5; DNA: TGCGCCAGCACCCTGGGGCTGGAAGTCAATCAGCCCCAGCATTTT; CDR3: CASTLGLEVNQPQHF
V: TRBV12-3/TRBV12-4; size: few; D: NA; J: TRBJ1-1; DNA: TGTGCCAGCACAAAACCGGGGGCCCACCGGGCTTCAGCTTTCTTT; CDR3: CASTKPGAHRASAFF
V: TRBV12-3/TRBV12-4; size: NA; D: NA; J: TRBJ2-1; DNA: TGTGCCAGCAGTGACGCTGGGCAGAACAATGAGCAGTTCTTC; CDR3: CASSDAGQNNEQFF
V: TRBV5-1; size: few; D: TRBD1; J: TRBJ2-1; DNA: TGCGCCAGCAGTCCGCCGGGGGACAGGGAATCCTACAATGAGCAGTTCTTC; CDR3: CASSPPGDRESYNEQFF
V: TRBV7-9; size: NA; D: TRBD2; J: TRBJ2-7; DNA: TGTGCCAGCAGCCCCCGGGGGGCTAGCGGGTCCTCCTACGAGCAGTACTTC; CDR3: CASSPRGASGSSYEQYF
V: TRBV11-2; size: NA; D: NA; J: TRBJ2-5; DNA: TGTGCCAGCAGCGGCCTTCGGGAGACCCAGTACTTC; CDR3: CASSGLRETQYF
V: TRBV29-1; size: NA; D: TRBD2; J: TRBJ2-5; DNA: TGCAGCGTGATACTAGCGGGCCAAGAGACCCAGTACTTC; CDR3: CSVILAGQETQYF
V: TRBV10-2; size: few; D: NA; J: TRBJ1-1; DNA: TGCGCCAGCAGTGAGTATGGGGCTGAAGCTTTCTTT; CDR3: CASSEYGAEAFF
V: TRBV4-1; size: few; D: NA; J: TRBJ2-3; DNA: TGCGCCAGCAGCCAAGTTCCGGGGATGAACACAGATACGCAGTATTTT; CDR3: CASSQVPGMNTDTQYF
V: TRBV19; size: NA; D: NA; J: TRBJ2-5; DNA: TGTGCCAGTAGTTGGGGGAGCGGAGAGACCCAGTACTTC; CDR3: CASSWGSGETQYF
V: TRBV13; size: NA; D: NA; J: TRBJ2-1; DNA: TGTGCCAGCAGCTTAGGGAGGGGCTATGAGCAGTTCTTC; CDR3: CASSLGRGYEQFF
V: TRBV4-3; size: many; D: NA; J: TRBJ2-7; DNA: TGCGCCAGCAGCCAAGATACACCATCCTACGAGCAGTACTTC; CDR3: CASSQDTPSYEQYF
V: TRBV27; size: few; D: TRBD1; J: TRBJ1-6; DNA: TGTGCCAGCAGGACAGGGGGTTCACCCCTCCACTTT; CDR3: CASRTGGSPLHF
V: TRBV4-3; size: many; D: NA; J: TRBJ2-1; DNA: TGCGCCAGCAGCCGCAGCAGGGTTGGGGGCTGGGACAATGAGCAGTTCTTC; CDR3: CASSRSRVGGWDNEQFF
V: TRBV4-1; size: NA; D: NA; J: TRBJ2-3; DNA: TGCGCCAGCAGCCAAGTGTCTTTTGGCGAGGCGCAGTATTTT; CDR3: CASSQVSFGEAQYF
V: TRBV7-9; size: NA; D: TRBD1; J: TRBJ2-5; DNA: TGTGCCAGCAGCCCTCAGGGACAGCAAGAGACCCAGTACTTC; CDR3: CASSPQGQQETQYF
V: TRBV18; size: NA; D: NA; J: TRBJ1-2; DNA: TGTGCCAGCACCGGGGGCTACACCTTC; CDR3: CASTGGYTF
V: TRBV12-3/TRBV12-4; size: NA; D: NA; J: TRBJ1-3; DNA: TGTGCCACCCAAGGAGGAACTGGAAACACCATATATTTT; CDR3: CATQGGTGNTIYF
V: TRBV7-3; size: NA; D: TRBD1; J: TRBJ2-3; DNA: TGTGCCAGCAGCTCGTCAGAAACCGGGACAGGACACACAGATACGCAGTATTTT; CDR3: CASSSSETGTGHTDTQYF
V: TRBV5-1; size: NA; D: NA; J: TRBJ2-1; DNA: TGCGCCAGCAGCCCCCCGAATTACAATGAGCAGTTCTTC; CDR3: CASSPPNYNEQFF
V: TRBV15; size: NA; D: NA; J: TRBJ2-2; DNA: TGTGCCACCAGCAGAGGGGACGGAGACACCGGGGAGCTGTTTTTT; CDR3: CATSRGDGDTGELFF
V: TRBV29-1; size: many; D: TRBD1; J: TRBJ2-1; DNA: TGCAGCGCCCAAAGGACAGGGGGGGACAATGAGCAGTTCTTC; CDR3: CSAQRTGGDNEQFF
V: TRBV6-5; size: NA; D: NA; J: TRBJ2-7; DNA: TGTGCCAGCAGTTACTCGGGCGGAACCACCTACGAGCAGTACTTC; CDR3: CASSYSGGTTYEQYF
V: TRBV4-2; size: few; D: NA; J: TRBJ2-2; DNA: TGTGCCAGCAGCCAAGAGTACTCCGGGGAGCTGTTTTTT; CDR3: CASSQEYSGELFF
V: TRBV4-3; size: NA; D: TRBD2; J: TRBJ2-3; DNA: TGCGCCAGCAGCCAAGTAATAGCGGGGGACGCCGCTAGCACAGATACGCAGTATTTT; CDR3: CASSQVIAGDAASTDTQYF
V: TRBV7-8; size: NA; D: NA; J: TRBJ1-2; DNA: TGTGCCAGCAGCTTGGGGAGCTTAGTGGCGCAGGGGAATGGCTACACCTTC; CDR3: CASSLGSLVAQGNGYTF
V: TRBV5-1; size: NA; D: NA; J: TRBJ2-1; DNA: TGCGCCAGCAGCCCTTCGGACGGCTACAATGAGCAGTTCTTC; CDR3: CASSPSDGYNEQFF